Listed here are 19 T cell receptor beta chains from one sample, sequenced in a study of blood T cell repertoires in COVID-19. Only in-frame clones appear in the TCRdb table, and some are missing; sequencing was by immunoSEQ multiplex PCR. The sample carries under 250,000 clones, nearly 90% recorded once. Sequencing input: peripheral blood. The receptors come from a man younger than 35 with active or convalescent COVID-19.

This chain uses TRBV7-8 with TRBJ1-1, with no clear D. CDR3 length: 14 amino acids. Per germline, CDR1 SGHVS and CDR2 FQNEAQ. V was pared by 1 base and J by 6 bases, with 12 bases between. CDR3 protein: CASSLGRSKAEAFF. The CDR3 DNA follows: TGTGCCAGCAGCTTAGGGCGGTCGAAGGCTGAAGCTTTCTTT. Full variable domain (outside the CDR3, taken from reference TRBV7-8 and TRBJ1-1): GAGVSQSPRYKVAKRGQDVALRCDPISGHVSLFWYQQALGQGPEFLTYFQNEAQLDKSGLPSDRFFAERPEGSVSTLKIQRTQQEDSAVYLCASSLGRSKAEAFFGQGTRLTVV.

The chain recombines TRBV29-1 with TRBJ2-5; the D gene is possibly TRBD1 (5 bases). Trimming took 4 bases from V and 4 from J, leaving 10 bases between them. The CDR3 contains 12 residues. Germline values: CDR1 SQVTM, CDR2 ANQGSEA. This CDR3 reads CSVGTRIETQYF. The CDR3 DNA sequence: TGCAGCGTTGGGACACGAATAGAGACCCAGTACTTC.

The chain links TRBV29-1 to TRBJ2-4; unclear D gene. The CDR3 contains 14 residues. The germline V gene encodes CDR1 SQVTM and CDR2 ANQGSEA. The ends were cut back, 4 bases at V and 1 base at J, with 11 bases in the middle. CDR3 nucleotide sequence: TGCAGCGTTGTATGGGTGAGGGCCAAAAACATTCAGTACTTC. This sequence encodes CSVVWVRAKNIQYF.

V is TRBV9 and J is TRBJ1-1; D ambiguous. This CDR3 is built from 13 residues. CDR1 and CDR2 from the germline V gene are SGDLS and YYNGEE. The germline V and J ends were trimmed by 4 bases and 5 bases, with 12 bases remaining between them. CDR3 nucleotide sequence: TGTGCCAGCAGCCGTGGCCCGAAGACTGAAGCTTTCTTT. Amino acids: CASSRGPKTEAFF.

This chain uses TRBV2 with TRBJ1-1, with D tentatively TRBD1 (5 bases). Trimming shortened V by 4 bases and J by 0 bases, and 9 bases separated the two germline ends. This CDR3 has 14 amino acids. The V gene's germline CDR1 is SNHLY and CDR2 FYNNEI. CDR3 in DNA: TGTGCCAGCAGTGGCAGACAGTTGAACACTGAAGCTTTCTTT. It translates to CASSGRQLNTEAFF. The full variable domain, completed using reference TRBV2 and TRBJ1-1, is EPEVTQTPSHQVTQMGQEVILRCVPISNHLYFYWYRQILGQKVEFLVSFYNNEISEKSEIFDDQFSVERPDGSNFTLKIRSTKLEDSAMYFCASSGRQLNTEAFFGQGTRLTVV.

The chain is built from TRBV6-1 and TRBJ1-1; D may be TRBD1 (5 bases). Trimming cost V 1 base and J 4 bases, with 13 bases left between them. The CDR3 consists of 15 residues. Germline CDR1 reads MNHNS; CDR2 reads SASEGT. In DNA, the CDR3 is TGTGCCAGCAGTGAAGGTCTAGGGGTAGTCACTGAAGCTTTCTTT. Its protein is CASSEGLGVVTEAFF.

The V gene is TRBV6-2 or TRBV6-3, the J gene TRBJ2-1; TRBD2 matches 8 bases. V lost 8 bases and J lost 6; bases outside the gene matches: 24. Per germline, CDR1 MNHEY and CDR2 SVGEGT. The CDR3 is 19 residues long. CDR3 DNA sequence: TGTGCCAGCTGTTCCCGGTGGGAGGCAGCGGGAGTAGTCCGCAATGAGCAGTTCTTC. Protein: CASCSRWEAAGVVRNEQFF.

The CDR3 loop reads CASSLSGGPVTEAFF. The CDR3 coding sequence is TGTGCCAGCAGTTTATCGGGGGGGCCGGTCACTGAAGCTTTCTTT. The V call is TRBV27, the J call TRBJ1-1; TRBD1 is a possible D gene (6 bases). V was clipped by 0 bases and J by 4 bases, with 12 bases between them. This CDR3 is built from 15 residues. CDR1 is MNHEY and CDR2 is SMNVEV in the germline V gene (reference sequence).

The rearrangement joins TRBV7-8 to TRBJ2-1, with TRBD2 matching over 10 bases. Looked up from germline, CDR1 is SGHVS and CDR2 is FQNEAQ. Trimming cost V 3 bases and J 4 bases; bases outside gene matches: 3. The CDR3 is 15 amino acids. The CDR3 here is CASSFRTSGYNEQFF. The CDR3 DNA sequence: TGTGCCAGCAGCTTTCGGACTAGCGGATACAATGAGCAGTTCTTC.

This chain uses TRBV5-4 with TRBJ2-5, with 10 bases identical to TRBD2. Germline V gene sequence: CDR1 SGHNT, CDR2 YYREEE (reference sequence). This CDR3 has 14 amino acids. V was clipped by 4 bases and J by 5 bases; unmatched bases: 5. This chain's CDR3 is CASSPGLAHETQYF. The CDR3, as DNA: TGTGCCAGCAGCCCGGGACTAGCGCACGAGACCCAGTACTTC.

This clone was counted between two and nine times. The chain has TRBV27 and TRBJ1-1; 9 bases fit TRBD1. CDR1 is MNHEY, CDR2 SMNVEV, per germline (reference sequence). The V segment lost 8 bases and the J segment 6 bases; nucleotides outside the gene matches: 7. The CDR3 is 13 amino acids. The CDR3 DNA reads TGTGCCAGCGGATTACAGGGGGCAGCTGAAGCTTTCTTT. Residues: CASGLQGAAEAFF.

The chain has TRBV19 and TRBJ2-4, with a weak D call TRBD1 (6 bases). Germline V lookup: CDR1 LNHDA, CDR2 SQIVND (reference sequence). This CDR3 has 16 amino acids. With 5 bases removed from V and 0 bases from J, the gap between germline ends came to 14 bases. The CDR3, as DNA: TGTGCCAGTAGTCTACGGACAGAGATAGCCAAAAACATTCAGTACTTC. Amino acid sequence: CASSLRTEIAKNIQYF.

CDR3 in amino acids: CASSQIPISGTGYNEQFF. The CDR3 DNA is TGCGCCAGCAGCCAAATTCCAATCAGCGGGACAGGGTACAATGAGCAGTTCTTC. The chain carries TRBV4-3 and TRBJ2-1, with 9 bases lining up with TRBD1. Losses at the gene ends were 2 bases for V and 4 bases for J; bases not matched to a gene: 12. The CDR3 has 18 residues. Germline lookup yields CDR1 LGHNA and CDR2 YSLEER.

CDR3 in amino acids: CASSPGLAGDEQYF. For the CDR3, the DNA is TGTGCCAGCTCACCGGGACTAGCGGGAGACGAGCAGTACTTC. The rearrangement uses TRBV18 and TRBJ2-7, with 14 bases fitting TRBD2. CDR3 size: 14 residues. Per the germline V gene, CDR1 is KGHSH and CDR2 is LQKENI. V dropped 3 bases and J dropped 5; count of bases not matched to a gene: 0.

DNA for the CDR3: TGCGCCAGCAGCTTAGGGACTAACGGGAGTACGGACAATGAGCAGTTCTTC. Translation gives CASSLGTNGSTDNEQFF. This rearrangement joins TRBV5-1 to TRBJ2-1; 7 nucleotides line up with TRBD2. The germline gives CDR1 SGHRS, CDR2 YFSETQ. The CDR3 contains 17 residues. Trimming cost V 2 bases and J 5 bases; bases outside gene matches: 13.

This clone was found a few times. This rearrangement joins TRBV3-1 (or the pseudogene TRBV3-2) to TRBJ1-1; D call uncertain. The CDR3 runs 16 residues. Germline CDR1 is LGHDT and CDR2 is YNNKEL (reference sequence). Trimming took off 0 bases at V and 1 base at J, with 12 bases between the two ends. CDR3: CASSQDYTHENTEAFF. The DNA of the CDR3 is TGTGCCAGCAGCCAAGATTACACCCACGAGAACACTGAAGCTTTCTTT.

This clone was counted once. The V gene is TRBV19, the J gene TRBJ2-7, with D perhaps matching TRBD1 (5 bases). Per germline, CDR1 LNHDA and CDR2 SQIVND (reference sequence). The CDR3 has 15 amino acids. V lost 1 base, J lost 5 bases, and 15 bases lay in between. CDR3 loop: CASSIGSRVKDEQYF. The CDR3 DNA is TGTGCCAGTAGTATAGGATCCAGGGTTAAAGACGAGCAGTACTTC. The variable domain in full, completed from reference TRBV19 and TRBJ2-7, reads DGGITQSPKYLFRKEGQNVTLSCEQNLNHDAMYWYRQDPGQGLRLIYYSQIVNDFQKGDIAEGYSVSREKKESFPLTVTSAQKNPTAFYLCASSIGSRVKDEQYFGPGTRLTVT.

The chain combines TRBV11-2 with TRBJ1-6; a possible D gene is TRBD1 (6 bases). The CDR3 is made up of 18 amino acids. Trimming took off 6 bases at V and 0 bases at J, with 18 bases between the two ends. Per the germline V gene, CDR1 is SGHAT and CDR2 is FQNNGV. In DNA form, the CDR3 reads TGTGCCAGCAGAGAACAGGGCAAACTTAGCTCCTATAATTCACCCCTCCACTTT. Protein: CASREQGKLSSYNSPLHF.

V gene TRBV6-5 combines with J gene TRBJ2-3; possible D gene TRBD2, 5 bases. In germline, CDR1 is MNHEY, CDR2 SVGAGI. The CDR3 sequence is 14 residues long. V lost 6 bases to trimming and J lost 2 bases, with 12 bases between them. The chain's CDR3 is CASSLFGVTDTQYF. The CDR3 DNA sequence: TGTGCCAGCAGCCTATTCGGGGTCACAGATACGCAGTATTTT.